Given below is one TCR beta chain in context. The data were produced by immunoSEQ multiplex PCR, yet TCRdb's version contains in-frame clones alone and is incomplete. The sample carries 390,000 or so clones, 80% to 95% recorded once. The data derive from a study of control samples from healthy donors and cancer patients. V shed 6 bases, J shed 4 bases, and the junction held 1 base outside the gene matches. CDR3 size: 13 residues. The clonotype comes from a man aged 40-49 years with head and neck cancer. The V call is TRBV12-3 or TRBV12-4, the J call TRBJ1-5, with 9 bases identical to TRBD1. Sequenced input: PBMCs. The CDR3 DNA reads TGTGCCAGCAGAGGGACAGGGAATCAGCCCCAGCATTTT. It translates to CASRGTGNQPQHF.